Sequencing of this TCR beta chain was carried out in a study of T cells in Graves' hyperthyroidism and ophthalmopathy (dated by TCRdb to the late 2010s). In the study overall: Peripheral blood samples were taken at the time of initial diagnosis, prior to any treatment. To identify TCR V-J signatures that set the groups apart, the researchers used a discovery cohort of 100 or so patients, made up of around 40 with Graves' ophthalmopathy and 57 with stable Graves' hyperthyroidism. Prospective prediction of ophthalmopathy was tested in an independent validation cohort consisting of under 20 hyperthyroidism patients and some 15 patients who later progressed to ophthalmopathy. For training and testing, the roughly 100 patients in the discovery cohort were randomly divided in a 7:3 ratio. In roughly six Graves' hyperthyroidism patients, the study also compared T-cell repertoires from thyroid tissue with T-cell repertoires from blood. Once sampling was done, hyperthyroidism patients were given methimazole at a starting dose of 30 mg daily, whereas ophthalmopathy patients were given high-dose intravenous methylprednisolone. The paper reports TCR Vbeta CDR3 sequencing of 140 or so peripheral blood samples: some 44 ophthalmopathy, 75 to 80 hyperthyroidism and 17 progressor patients. Overall study results and their limits: A 13 V-J signature model separated ophthalmopathy from stable hyperthyroidism, with roughly 88% sensitivity and approximately 81% specificity in cross-validation and 80%/75% in testing. Sample size was not statistically predetermined, and blinding of investigators to group allocation was not performed. In validation, the model predicted progression to ophthalmopathy a median of roughly 6.2 months before onset, with 65% to 71% sensitivity and 72.22% specificity. Most expanded thyroid clonotypes (frequency above 0.001) were also found in blood, which suggests that blood repertoires may mirror thyroid immune responses.

The TCR beta CDR3 regions were amplified from RNA transcripts. The first round of RT-PCR for the TCR CDR3 was performed with the HTBI primer set and the Qiagen OneStep RT-PCR kit. The libraries were constructed in a second round of multiplex PCR and then size-selected and purified. The libraries were sequenced on an Illumina HiSeq2000 using paired-end 100 bp reads. As for the authors' bioinformatics: SOAPnuke was used to process the raw data, throwing out any read that contained adapters or uncalled bases, had a mean Phred below 15, or lacked an exact constant-primer or identifier match. COPE v1.2.5 was used to merge the high-quality paired reads, and each unique nucleotide sequence was defined as a clonotype. MiTCR v1.1 was used to align clonotypes to the IMGT TRBV, TRBD and TRBJ reference segments. Analysis was restricted to V-J combinations with a frequency above 0.0001, which covered roughly 99% of repertoires. A TCS score was defined as the ratio of F50 (clonal expansion) to E x V (chaos), with BLOSUM62-based TCRdist applied between CDR3 peptides within each V-J. Welch's t-statistics and random forest reduced around 520 V-J features to 13, which were used in a naive Bayes classifier (R e1071). TCRdb reanalyzed the raw reads on its own, using fastp at Q25 for trimming and MiXCR for clone calling, and kept in-frame beta chains. Rows merge per CDR3 protein into single entries with the most common DNA and genes. The V and J calls, along with clone size, are taken from TCRdb and not from the paper's own processing. The sample contains over 300,000 distinct CDR3 sequences, 11% to 15% of them found a single time. Approximately 10% of the sample is taken by the ten largest.

Only one count was recorded for this clonotype. The target of this receptor is not known. A much larger clone lies one base from this, so it may be a read error. A patient counted as having stable Graves' hyperthyroidism if no progression to ophthalmopathy occurred over 18 months of follow-up. Hyperthyroidism patients were aged 18 to 65 years and newly diagnosed, with disease duration of less than 2 months. Any patient with an uncontrolled infection, another autoimmune disease, pregnancy or lactation was excluded. Diagnoses relied on clinical symptoms, serum thyroxine and TRAb, thyroid ultrasound and orbital computed tomography. PBMCs were isolated from more than 9 ml of fresh peripheral blood by Ficoll-Paque density gradient centrifugation. Total RNA was extracted with Trizol reagent, and quality was checked on an Agilent 2100 Bioanalyzer. Reading the germline V gene gives CDR1 KGHDR and CDR2 SFDVKD. The CDR3, cysteine through phenylalanine, is 15 amino acids long. Of all the DNA, just the CDR3 is kept, 45 bases in frame from base 1.

The rearrangement joined TRBV24-1 to TRBJ2-5; the D element might be TRBD1 or TRBD2, as each aligns at 5 bases. This TCR derives from a woman aged 55-69 years with Graves' hyperthyroidism. Material for sequencing was blood. The nucleotide sequence is given as TGTGCCACCAGTGATTTGGGCAACTTGGGGGAGACCCAGTGCTTC. This gives the protein CATSDLGNLGETQCF.